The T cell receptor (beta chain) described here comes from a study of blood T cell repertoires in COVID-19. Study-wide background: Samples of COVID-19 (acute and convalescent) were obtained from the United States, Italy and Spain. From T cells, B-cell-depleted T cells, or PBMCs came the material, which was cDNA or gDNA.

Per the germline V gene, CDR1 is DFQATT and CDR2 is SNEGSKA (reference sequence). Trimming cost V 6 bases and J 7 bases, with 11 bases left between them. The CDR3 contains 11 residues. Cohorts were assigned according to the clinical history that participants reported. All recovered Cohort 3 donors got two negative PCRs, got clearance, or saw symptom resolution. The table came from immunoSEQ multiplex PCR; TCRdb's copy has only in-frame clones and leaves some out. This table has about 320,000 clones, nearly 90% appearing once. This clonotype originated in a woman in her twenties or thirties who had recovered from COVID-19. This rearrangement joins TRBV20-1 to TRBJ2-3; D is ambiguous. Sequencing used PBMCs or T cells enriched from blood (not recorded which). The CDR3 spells CSASIHNTQYF. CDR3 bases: TGCAGTGCCTCGATACACAATACGCAGTATTTT.